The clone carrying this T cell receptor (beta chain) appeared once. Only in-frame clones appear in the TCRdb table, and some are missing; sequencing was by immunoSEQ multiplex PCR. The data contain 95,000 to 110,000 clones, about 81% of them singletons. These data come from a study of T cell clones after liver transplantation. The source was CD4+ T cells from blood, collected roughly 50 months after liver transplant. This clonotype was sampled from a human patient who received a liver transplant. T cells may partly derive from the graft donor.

The CDR3 sequence: CASSIRGVHTEAFF. CDR3 DNA: TGTGCCAGTAGTATACGGGGGGTTCACACTGAAGCTTTCTTT. This sequence joins TRBV19 and TRBJ1-1; possible D gene TRBD1, 5 bases. Looked up from germline, CDR1 is LNHDA and CDR2 is SQIVND (reference sequence). The V end lost 2 bases, the J end lost 3 bases, and 10 bases lay between the germline ends. The CDR3 is 14 amino acids.